A single sample gave rise to the 18 T cell receptor beta chains below, sequenced in a study of T cells after yellow fever vaccination. TCRdb passed the 5' RACE reads through MiXCR, listing each CDR3 protein once. The sample lists about 370,000 distinct CDR3 sequences; roughly 11% were seen once. Sequenced here: PBMCs, sampled on the day of the first yellow fever vaccination. These receptors were obtained from a man in his late teens or twenties who received the YFV17D yellow fever vaccine.

The V and J genes are TRBV20-1 and TRBJ1-2, with D perhaps matching TRBD1 (6 bases). Germline V gene lookup returns CDR1 DFQATT and CDR2 SNEGSKA (reference sequence). The V and J ends lost 4 bases and 8 bases respectively, with 14 bases between them. The CDR3 spans 12 residues. This chain's CDR3 is CSAIAGAGGYTF. The CDR3 coding sequence is TGCAGTGCTATCGCAGGGGCGGGAGGCTACACCTTC.

The chain carries TRBV20-1 and TRBJ1-6, with a tentative D call TRBD1 (5 bases). The CDR3 contains 13 residues. V was shortened by 6 bases and J by 6 bases, with 12 bases between the two germline ends. The V gene's germline CDR1 is DFQATT and CDR2 SNEGSKA (reference sequence). The CDR3 DNA sequence: TGCAGTGCAGCAGGGTCCCGTAATTCACCCCTCCACTTT. Its protein product is CSAAGSRNSPLHF.

The sample holds a few counts of this clonotype. The V and J genes are TRBV10-3 and TRBJ1-1, with a possible D match to TRBD1 (6 bases). V shed 6 bases and J shed 11 bases, with 19 bases lying between them. The CDR3 sequence is 13 residues long. Germline V CDR1 and CDR2: ENHRY, SYGVKD. CDR3 protein: CAIRLRQDGWAFF. The CDR3 DNA reads TGTGCCATCAGGCTTAGACAGGATGGTTGGGCTTTCTTT.

The rearrangement uses TRBV11-2 and TRBJ2-1; 7 bases agree with TRBD2. In germline, CDR1 is SGHAT, CDR2 FQNNGV. The CDR3 contains 16 residues. With 2 bases clipped from V and 0 bases from J, the junction kept 4 bases outside the gene matches. In DNA, the CDR3 is TGTGCCAGCAGCTTAAGGCGGGGGTACTCCTACAATGAGCAGTTCTTC. Protein: CASSLRRGYSYNEQFF.

The sample holds a few counts of this clonotype. The rearrangement links TRBV5-4 to TRBJ1-4; TRBD1 matches at 8 bases. Germline values: CDR1 SGHNT, CDR2 YYREEE (reference sequence). This CDR3 is built from 14 residues. V lost 4 bases to trimming and J lost 8 bases; unmatched junction nucleotides: 7. In nucleotides, the CDR3 is TGTGCCAGCAGCCGGACAGGGCTCGACGAAAAACTGTTTTTT. This encodes CASSRTGLDEKLFF.

This chain joins TRBV10-3 and TRBJ1-2, with 12 nucleotides matching TRBD1. J lost 5 bases, V lost 6 bases, and 4 bases had no gene match. CDR3 size: 14 residues. Looked up from germline, CDR1 is ENHRY and CDR2 is SYGVKD. The CDR3 bases are TGTGCCATCAGGACGGGACAGGGGGCGTATGGCTACACCTTC. Its protein product is CAIRTGQGAYGYTF.

This clonotype was counted at least ten times. This rearrangement joins TRBV20-1 to TRBJ2-1; tentative D call: TRBD2 (7 bases). This CDR3 is built from 16 residues. The V gene's germline CDR1 is DFQATT and CDR2 SNEGSKA (reference sequence). V gave up 0 bases and J gave up 8 bases, with 20 bases separating them. CDR3 coding DNA: TGCAGTGCTAGAGAGGGGAGGGGGGTCTCCTGGGATGAGCAGTTCTTC. As protein: CSAREGRGVSWDEQFF.

The CDR3 protein is CASSYGGQQNSPLHF. As DNA, the CDR3 is TGTGCCAGCAGTTACGGTGGGCAGCAAAATTCACCCCTCCACTTT. V gene TRBV6-2 or TRBV6-3 combines with J gene TRBJ1-6, with D unresolved. V was trimmed by 2 bases and J by 7 bases, leaving 12 bases between them. The CDR3 has 15 amino acids. CDR1 and CDR2 from the germline V gene are MNHEY and SVGEGT.

The chain couples TRBV10-3 to TRBJ2-3; 7 bases agree with TRBD2. The ends lost 2 bases at V and 0 bases at J; junction bases unmatched: 5. Looked up from germline, CDR1 is ENHRY and CDR2 is SYGVKD. CDR3 length equals 16 residues. The CDR3 bases are TGTGCCATCAGTGAGGGACTAGTTCCGAGCACAGATACGCAGTATTTT. It codes for CAISEGLVPSTDTQYF.

The chain employs TRBV7-2 and TRBJ2-3; the match to TRBD1 covers 11 bases. The junction had 5 bases not matched to a gene; V was cut back by 4 bases and J by 8 bases. Per the germline V gene, CDR1 is SGHTA and CDR2 is FQGNSA. The CDR3 totals 14 residues. The CDR3 DNA reads TGTGCCAGCAGCTCCGGACAGGGGGCTGGTACGCAGTATTTT. It codes for CASSSGQGAGTQYF. Full variable domain (remainder filled in from reference TRBV7-2 and TRBJ2-3): GAGVSQSPSNKVTEKGKDVELRCDPISGHTALYWYRQSLGQGLEFLIYFQGNSAPDKSGLPSDRFSAERTGGSVSTLTIQRTQQEDSAVYLCASSSGQGAGTQYFGPGTRLTVL.

The chain links TRBV7-2 to TRBJ1-3; D is ambiguous. With 7 bases removed from V and 9 bases from J, the gap between germline ends came to 16 bases. The CDR3 extends over 13 amino acids. CDR1 is SGHTA and CDR2 is FQGNSA in the germline V gene. CDR3 protein: CASTPISRSTIYF. CDR3 sequence (DNA): TGTGCCAGCACCCCGATAAGCCGGAGCACCATATATTTT.

This clonotype was counted many times. This chain joins TRBV15 and TRBJ1-1; D possibly corresponds to TRBD1 (5 bases). Germline V gene sequence: CDR1 LNHNV, CDR2 YYDKDF (reference sequence). V was pared by 2 bases and J by 0 bases, with 13 bases between. This CDR3 is 16 amino acids long. The chain's CDR3 is CATSRTGPGMNTEAFF. In DNA form, the CDR3 reads TGTGCCACCAGCAGAACGGGGCCCGGGATGAACACTGAAGCTTTCTTT. The full variable domain, its missing parts supplied by reference TRBV15 and TRBJ1-1, is DAMVIQNPRYQVTQFGKPVTLSCSQTLNHNVMYWYQQKSSQAPKLLFHYYDKDFNNEADTPDNFQSRRPNTSFCFLDIRSPGLGDTAMYLCATSRTGPGMNTEAFFGQGTRLTVV.

This clonotype has just a few counts. The chain carries TRBV12-3 or TRBV12-4 and TRBJ1-2; 9 bases match TRBD1. CDR3 length equals 13 residues. J was trimmed by 4 bases and V by 6 bases; bases with no gene match: 3. CDR3 sequence reads: CASRLTGGYGYTF. CDR3 in DNA: TGTGCCAGCAGGCTGACAGGGGGCTATGGCTACACCTTC.

As DNA, the CDR3 is TGTGCCAGCAGCTTGAAGGGTTGGAGGTCGTCCTACGAGCAGTACTTC. Its protein product is CASSLKGWRSSYEQYF. The genes are TRBV5-4 and TRBJ2-7, with a weak D call TRBD2 (5 bases). Germline V gene sequence: CDR1 SGHNT, CDR2 YYREEE (reference sequence). The V gene lost 1 base and the J gene lost 1 base, with 15 bases spanning the gap. This CDR3 spans 16 amino acids.

This clonotype was detected only a few times. This chain connects TRBV24-1 to TRBJ2-2, with D perhaps matching TRBD1 (5 bases). CDR1 and CDR2 (germline): KGHDR, SFDVKD. V dropped 9 bases and J dropped 2 bases, with 12 bases sitting between them. CDR3 length: 14 residues. Here the CDR3 reads CATQGQVNTGELFF. The CDR3 region has the DNA TGTGCCACCCAAGGACAAGTAAACACCGGGGAGCTGTTTTTT.

The V call is TRBV6-5, the J call TRBJ2-7; weak D call: TRBD2 (5 bases). Germline V lookup: CDR1 MNHEY, CDR2 SVGAGI. Trimming pared 0 bases from V and 1 base from J, leaving 10 bases between. This CDR3 contains 15 residues. CDR3 sequence: CASSYSFGESYEQYF. The CDR3, as DNA: TGTGCCAGCAGTTACTCTTTCGGGGAATCCTACGAGCAGTACTTC.

This clonotype showed up just a few times. This CDR3 is CASRTSGQPQHF. The CDR3 DNA sequence: TGTGCCAGCAGGACCTCTGGCCAGCCCCAGCATTTT. This chain joins TRBV7-8 and TRBJ1-5; unclear D gene. The length of the CDR3 is 12 residues. Germline-derived CDR1 and CDR2 are SGHVS and FQNEAQ. V lost 6 bases, J lost 7 bases, and 10 bases lay in between. The variable domain in full, completed from reference TRBV7-8 and TRBJ1-5, reads GAGVSQSPRYKVAKRGQDVALRCDPISGHVSLFWYQQALGQGPEFLTYFQNEAQLDKSGLPSDRFFAERPEGSVSTLKIQRTQQEDSAVYLCASRTSGQPQHFGDGTRLSIL.

The V gene is TRBV20-1, the J gene TRBJ2-7; 7 bases match TRBD1. Unmatched junction bases numbered 3, after V lost 4 bases and J lost 3 bases. The CDR3 totals 12 residues. Germline V lookup: CDR1 DFQATT, CDR2 SNEGSKA (reference sequence). The CDR3 nucleotides read TGCAGTGCTAAGGGACAGTTCTACGAGCAGTACTTC. Translated: CSAKGQFYEQYF.